This passage covers 3 T cell receptor beta chains from one sample sequenced in a study of shared clonotypes between healthy human individuals (dated by TCRdb to 2020 to 2021). Library prep was done by the immunoSEQ multiplex PCR assay. The immuneACCESS repertoire file appears here via TCRdb, limited to in-frame rearrangements. These files lack a portion of the clones; in checked studies, under half of the deficit traces to unresolved V genes, and the cause of the others is not known. The table for this sample lists some 1.1 million clones; around 77% of them were counted only once. The ten top clones hold approximately 0.9% of the sample. Sequencing was done on a sample of memory CD4+ T cells from PBMCs. The meaning of the sample's cell subset or site label: CD45RA-negative fraction. The receptor set was obtained from a man younger than 35 in good health. Some clones in this sample may be carry-over from other donors' samples.

V usage is TRBV5-1 and J usage is TRBJ1-2; maybe TRBD1 (6 bases). Trimming left V 0 bases short and J 6 bases short, with 12 bases between. The CDR3 spans 14 residues. The germline CDR1 and CDR2 sequences are SGHRS and YFSETQ. This CDR3 reads CASSLAGQLDGYTF. CDR3 DNA: TGCGCCAGCAGCTTGGCCGGACAGTTGGATGGCTACACCTTC.

The genes are TRBV29-1 and TRBJ1-5, with 8 bases identical to TRBD1. V was pared by 7 bases and J by 7 bases, with 15 bases of the junction left unmatched. The CDR3 is 15 amino acids. CDR1 is SQVTM and CDR2 is ANQGSEA in the germline V gene. CDR3 loop: CSAVNSGGAGQPQHF. CDR3 nucleotide sequence: TGCAGCGCCGTTAACTCAGGGGGCGCAGGCCAGCCCCAGCATTTT.

The chain uses TRBV28 and TRBJ1-2; D is undetermined. V lost 10 bases to trimming and J lost 8 bases, with 14 bases between them. The CDR3 is 11 amino acids. Germline V gene sequence: CDR1 MDHEN, CDR2 SYDVKM. In nucleotides, the CDR3 is TGTGCCAACACCTCTTCCAGGGGCTACACCTTC. This encodes CANTSSRGYTF.